The source of this T cell receptor (beta chain) is a study of blood T cell repertoires in COVID-19. Study details: The analysed material was cDNA or gDNA that came from T cells, B-cell-depleted T cells, or PBMCs.

The CDR3 sequence is 15 residues long. Here immunoSEQ multiplex PCR was the method, and the copy in TCRdb shows in-frame clones only, minus some. The table lists under 300,000 clones, roughly 88% of them singletons. This sequence was found in a woman between 65 and 79 years old with acute or convalescent COVID-19. The V gene is TRBV21-1, the J gene TRBJ2-1; the DNA was not used to check the table's D call, TRBD1. TRBV21-1 is a known pseudogene. The material sequenced was peripheral blood. CDR3 amino acids: CASSTQGAKRNEQFF. The CDR3 DNA reads TGTGCCAGCAGCACCCAGGGGGCCAAACGCAATGAGCAGTTCTTC.